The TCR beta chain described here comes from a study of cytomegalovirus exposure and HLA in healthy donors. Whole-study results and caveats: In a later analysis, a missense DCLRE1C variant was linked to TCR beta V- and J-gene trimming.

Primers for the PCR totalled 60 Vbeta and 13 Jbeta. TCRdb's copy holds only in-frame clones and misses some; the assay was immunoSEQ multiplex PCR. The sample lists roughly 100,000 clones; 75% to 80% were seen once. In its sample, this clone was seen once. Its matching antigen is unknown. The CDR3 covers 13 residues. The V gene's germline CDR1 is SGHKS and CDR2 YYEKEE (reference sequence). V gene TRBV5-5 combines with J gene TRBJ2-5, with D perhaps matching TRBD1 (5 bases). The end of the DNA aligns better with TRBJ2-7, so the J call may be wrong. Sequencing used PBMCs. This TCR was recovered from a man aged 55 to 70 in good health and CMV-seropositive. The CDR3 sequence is CASSLASRVEQYF. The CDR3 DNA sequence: TGTGCCAGCAGCTTGGCATCCAGGGTCGAGCAGTACTTC.